The T cell receptor beta chain described here comes from a study of cytomegalovirus exposure and HLA in healthy donors. Remarks on this clone: Its antigen is not identified.

Donors sampled were nominally healthy, though unrecorded immune exposures were likely. A multiplex PCR was run with 60 Vbeta primers and 13 Jbeta primers. This table comes from immunoSEQ multiplex PCR, and its TCRdb copy is limited to in-frame clones, with some not included. Of tens of thousands of clones in the sample, roughly four fifths were seen once. Broader study findings: Analysis was carried out at a later point, and it linked a missense DCLRE1C variant to TCR beta V- and J-gene trimming.

J was trimmed by 5 bases and V by 2 bases; bases with no gene match: 13. Germline V lookup: CDR1 SGHRS, CDR2 YFSETQ. The CDR3 spans 17 residues. The clonotype comes from a man aged 35-49 years in good health and CMV-seronegative. Sequenced sample: PBMCs. This sequence joins TRBV5-1 and TRBJ2-7; 10 bases agree with TRBD2. The CDR3 sequence: CASSFTPGTSVRDEQYF. The CDR3 DNA follows: TGCGCCAGCAGCTTCACACCCGGGACTAGCGTTCGGGACGAGCAGTACTTC. The whole variable domain, remainder taken from reference TRBV5-1 and TRBJ2-7, is KAGVTQTPRYLIKTRGQQVTLSCSPISGHRSVSWYQQTPGQGLQFLFEYFSETQRNKGNFPGRFSGRQFSNSRSEMNVSTLELGDSALYLCASSFTPGTSVRDEQYFGPGTRLTVT.